Following are 14 T cell receptor beta chains from one sample sequenced in a study of T-cell memory formation after mild COVID-19. TCRdb passed the 5' RACE reads through MiXCR, listing each CDR3 protein once. The profile shows about 560,000 distinct CDR3 sequences, about 22% of them singletons. The sample taken for sequencing was PBMCs or a T cell subset sorted from them (not recorded which). The origin of the receptors is an adult woman who had mild COVID-19 (a few samples of this study predate the infection). Cell type and time point are not known.

There are a few counts of this clonotype. The chain uses TRBV3-1 and TRBJ1-2; D ambiguous. From germline, CDR1 is LGHDT and CDR2 YNNKEL (reference sequence). V lost 4 bases, J lost 0 bases, and 9 bases lay in between. This CDR3 is 14 amino acids long. CDR3 nucleotide sequence: TGTGCCAGCAGCCGGCTAGGGACTAACTATGGCTACACCTTC. This gives the protein CASSRLGTNYGYTF. The whole variable domain, remainder taken from reference TRBV3-1 and TRBJ1-2, is DTAVSQTPKYLVTQMGNDKSIKCEQNLGHDTMYWYKQDSKKFLKIMFSYNNKELIINETVPNRFSPKSPDKAHLNLHINSLELGDSAVYFCASSRLGTNYGYTFGSGTRLTVV.

In its sample, this clonotype was seen a few times. The rearrangement uses TRBV25-1 and TRBJ2-6; 12 bases are a match to TRBD1. J was trimmed by 0 bases and V by 2 bases; bases with no gene match: 11. The CDR3 length is 21 residues. The germline V gene has CDR1 MGHDK and CDR2 SYGVNS. This CDR3 is CASSEAGQGASTPSGANVLTF. The CDR3 nucleotides are TGTGCCAGCAGTGAAGCGGGACAGGGGGCAAGTACCCCCTCTGGGGCCAACGTCCTGACTTTC. The full variable domain, its missing parts supplied by reference TRBV25-1 and TRBJ2-6, is EADIYQTPRYLVIGTGKKITLECSQTMGHDKMYWYQQDPGMELHLIHYSYGVNSTEKGDLSSESTVSRIRTEHFPLTLESARPSHTSQYLCASSEAGQGASTPSGANVLTFGAGSRLTVL.

As for this clonotype: This clone may be a read error of a much larger clone one base away. This sequence joins TRBV7-6 and TRBJ2-3; D possibly uses TRBD1 or TRBD2 (6 bases each). The germline V gene has CDR1 SGHVS and CDR2 FNYEAQ. This CDR3 comprises 15 residues. V dropped 1 base and J dropped 0 bases, with 8 bases sitting between them. DNA for the CDR3: TGTGCCAGCAGCTTAGGGAGGGGGAGCACAGATACGCAGTATTTT. Protein product: CASSLGRGSTDTQYF.

The chain is built from TRBV13 and TRBJ1-1; tentatively, D is TRBD1 (5 bases). Germline CDR1 reads PRHDT; CDR2 reads FYEKMQ (reference sequence). The CDR3 spans 14 residues. Between the trimmed V and J ends, which lost 5 bases and 1 base, there was a span of 11 bases. The CDR3 nucleotides are TGTGCCAGCAGCACGAGAGGGGAGAACACTGAAGCTTTCTTT. The encoded protein is CASSTRGENTEAFF.

The chain carries TRBV6-5 and TRBJ1-1; D uncertain. CDR1 and CDR2 (germline): MNHEY, SVGAGI. Trimming shortened V by 5 bases and J by 7 bases, and 8 bases separated the two germline ends. The CDR3 covers 11 residues. DNA for the CDR3: TGTGCCAGCAGTGGCTACCATGAAGCTTTCTTT. It codes for CASSGYHEAFF.

This clonotype was picked up a small number of times. The V and J genes are TRBV12-5 and TRBJ1-1, with 7 bases lining up with TRBD1. Per the germline V gene, CDR1 is LGHNT and CDR2 is FRNRAP. The CDR3 totals 18 residues. The junction had 12 bases not matched to a gene; V was cut back by 1 base and J by 1 base. CDR3 region: CASGLAPGKGAGNTEAFF. The CDR3 coding sequence is TGTGCTAGTGGTTTGGCACCCGGGAAGGGGGCCGGGAACACTGAAGCTTTCTTT. The variable domain in full, completed from reference TRBV12-5 and TRBJ1-1, reads DARVTQTPRHKVTEMGQEVTMRCQPILGHNTVFWYRQTMMQGLELLAYFRNRAPLDDSGMPKDRFSAEMPDATLATLKIQPSEPRDSAVYFCASGLAPGKGAGNTEAFFGQGTRLTVV.

This clonotype was found a few times. The chain recombines TRBV6-5 with TRBJ2-3; D is uncertain. The CDR3 covers 15 residues. Trimming cost V 0 bases and J 0 bases, with 7 bases left between them. The germline CDR1 and CDR2 sequences are MNHEY and SVGAGI. The chain's CDR3 is CASSYSWASTDTQYF. The CDR3 bases are TGTGCCAGCAGTTACTCGTGGGCTAGCACAGATACGCAGTATTTT.

This chain links TRBV7-8 with TRBJ1-1; 9 nucleotides align to TRBD1. Germline loops: CDR1 SGHVS, CDR2 FQNEAQ. Losses at the gene ends were 5 bases for V and 4 bases for J; bases not matched to a gene: 14. This CDR3 has 17 amino acids. The CDR3: CASSQVLGDRAVTEAFF. CDR3 DNA: TGTGCCAGCAGCCAAGTCTTAGGGGACAGGGCGGTCACTGAAGCTTTCTTT.

V gene TRBV3-1 combines with J gene TRBJ1-1, with 7 bases fitting TRBD1. V shed 4 bases and J 5 bases; nucleotides not matched to a gene: 10. This CDR3 spans 15 amino acids. Germline V CDR1 and CDR2: LGHDT, YNNKEL (reference sequence). CDR3 bases: TGTGCCAGCAGCCCGCTGAGGGGGCTCGGGACTGAAGCTTTCTTT. This codes for CASSPLRGLGTEAFF.

The chain joins TRBV7-3 to TRBJ2-1; 13 nucleotides line up with TRBD2. The germline V gene encodes CDR1 SGHTA and CDR2 FQGTGA. This CDR3 has 12 amino acids. V gave up 8 bases and J gave up 10 bases; unmatched junction bases: 2. The CDR3 DNA reads as TGTGCCAGCGGGACTAGCGGGGTCGAGCAGTTCTTC. Its protein is CASGTSGVEQFF.

This clonotype was seen repeatedly, ten times or more. The chain uses TRBV29-1 and TRBJ1-2; 10 nucleotides agree with TRBD1. V lost 0 bases to trimming and J lost 3 bases; unmatched junction nucleotides: 4. The length of the CDR3 is 15 residues. Germline assignment: CDR1 SQVTM and CDR2 ANQGSEA. The CDR3 sequence: CSVEETGGFDYGYTF. CDR3 DNA: TGCAGCGTTGAAGAGACAGGGGGCTTTGACTATGGCTACACCTTC.

This clonotype was seen ten or more times. This chain connects TRBV5-1 to TRBJ2-3; D unclear. There are 15 residues in the CDR3. The germline V gene has CDR1 SGHRS and CDR2 YFSETQ. V lost 3 bases to trimming and J lost 0 bases, with 11 bases between them. CDR3 residues: CASSSSGRSTDTQYF. CDR3 in DNA: TGCGCCAGCAGCTCTAGTGGCAGAAGCACAGATACGCAGTATTTT.

In its sample, this clonotype was seen once. The chain uses TRBV7-9 and TRBJ2-7; TRBD2 aligns across 11 bases. Germline CDR1 SEHNR, CDR2 FQNEAQ (reference sequence). This CDR3 region has 17 residues. V was clipped by 2 bases and J by 6 bases; unmatched bases: 12. CDR3 loop: CASSLLAGGPGLREQYF. In nucleotides, the CDR3 is TGTGCCAGCAGCTTACTAGCGGGAGGACCCGGTTTGCGCGAGCAGTACTTC.

Only a few counts were recorded for this clonotype. This chain connects TRBV15 to TRBJ2-3; tentatively, D is TRBD1 or TRBD2 (6 bases each). Deletions cut 3 bases from V and 2 bases from J, with 12 bases between. The CDR3 is 15 residues long. Germline V gives CDR1 LNHNV, CDR2 YYDKDF (reference sequence). CDR3 DNA sequence: TGTGCCACCAGCAGGAATTCGGGGGCCACAGATACGCAGTATTTT. Residues: CATSRNSGATDTQYF.